The clone carrying this TCR beta chain was counted many times. The antigen is undetermined. The record originates from a study of early T cells in non-severe SARS-CoV-2 infection. Study context: Sequencing of unsorted whole blood was done on bulk RNA, leaving chains unpaired. Whole-study findings and limits: VDJdb matching favored anti-spike CD8 responses, missing private and CD4 specificities.

Individual cDNA molecules each received unique molecular identifiers attached to them. TCRdb recomputed calls from the 5' RACE reads with MiXCR, one row per CDR3 protein. The sample lists some 64,000 distinct CDR3 sequences, 10% occurring once. CDR1 is SGHDT, CDR2 YYEEEE, per germline. V dropped 4 bases and J dropped 4 bases, with 9 bases sitting between them. This CDR3 is built from 13 residues. The gene calls are TRBV5-6 and TRBJ2-1, with a weak D call TRBD1 (6 bases). The clonotype originates from an adult who was a healthcare worker with PCR-confirmed SARS-CoV-2 infection or an uninfected control (not recorded which). Sequencing used whole blood, obtained at baseline. The CDR3 sequence: CASSTGQYNEQFF. CDR3 nucleotide sequence: TGTGCCAGCAGCACCGGACAGTACAATGAGCAGTTCTTC.